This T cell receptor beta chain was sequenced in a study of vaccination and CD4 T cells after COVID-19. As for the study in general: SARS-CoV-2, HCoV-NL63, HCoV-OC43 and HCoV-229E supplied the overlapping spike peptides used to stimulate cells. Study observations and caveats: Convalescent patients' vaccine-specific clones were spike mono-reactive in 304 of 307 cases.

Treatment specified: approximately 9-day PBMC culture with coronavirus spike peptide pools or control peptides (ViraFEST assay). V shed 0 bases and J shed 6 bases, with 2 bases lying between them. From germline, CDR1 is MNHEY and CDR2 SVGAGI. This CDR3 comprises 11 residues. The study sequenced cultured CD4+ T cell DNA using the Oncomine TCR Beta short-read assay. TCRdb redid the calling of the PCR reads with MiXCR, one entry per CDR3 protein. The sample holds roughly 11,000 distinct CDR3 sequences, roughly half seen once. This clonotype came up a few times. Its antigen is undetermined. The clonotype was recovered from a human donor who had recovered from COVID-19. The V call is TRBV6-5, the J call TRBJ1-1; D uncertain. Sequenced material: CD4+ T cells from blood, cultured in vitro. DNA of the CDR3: TGTGCCAGCAGTTACTCGGCTGAAGCTTTCTTT. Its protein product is CASSYSAEAFF.